The 2 T cell receptor beta chains below all came from one sample that was sequenced in a study of OX40 agonist ivuxolimab in advanced cancers. Data came from immunoSEQ multiplex PCR; TCRdb stores just in-frame clones and leaves some out. This repertoire shows about 82,000 clones, over 65% found once; its top ten account for roughly 0.8%. The input for sequencing was CD4+ or CD8+ T cells sorted from blood, taken in a trial of the OX40 agonist ivuxolimab. The receptors here all came from an adult with an advanced solid tumor such as melanoma, head and neck, liver or kidney cancer.

This rearrangement joins TRBV27 to TRBJ1-5, with D perhaps TRBD1 (6 bases). V lost 7 bases to trimming and J lost 2 bases, with 12 bases between them. Germline-derived CDR1 and CDR2 are MNHEY and SMNVEV (reference sequence). CDR3 length equals 14 residues. CDR3 loop: CASNSGDRNQPQHF. For the CDR3, the DNA is TGTGCCAGCAACTCAGGGGATCGCAATCAGCCCCAGCATTTT.

The chain combines TRBV10-3 with TRBJ2-3; 9 bases map to TRBD2. V lost 10 bases, J lost 6 bases, and 14 bases stayed unmatched. Per germline, CDR1 ENHRY and CDR2 SYGVKD. The CDR3 totals 15 residues. CDR3 nucleotide sequence: TGTGCCACGAACCCGGCGGGGGGGCTTGCGGATACGCAGTATTTT. Protein product: CATNPAGGLADTQYF.